These 22 T cell receptor beta chains originate from one sample sequenced in a study of blood T cell repertoires in COVID-19. Produced via immunoSEQ multiplex PCR; TCRdb's table is partial and in-frame only. Found here are about 72,000 clones, 85% to 90% of them singletons; the top ten hold under 13%. The sequencing input was peripheral blood. The source is a man aged 70-80 years with active or convalescent COVID-19.

The chain links TRBV20-1 to TRBJ2-1; 10 bases match TRBD2. Trimming at V came to 3 bases and at J to 0 bases, leaving 8 bases not matched to a gene. The CDR3 contains 17 residues. Germline V gene sequence: CDR1 DFQATT, CDR2 SNEGSKA (reference sequence). CDR3: CSASLLAGASSYNEQFF. CDR3 nucleotide sequence: TGCAGTGCTAGTCTGCTAGCGGGAGCGAGCTCCTACAATGAGCAGTTCTTC.

V gene TRBV29-1 combines with J gene TRBJ1-2; 7 bases map to TRBD1. Germline V CDR1 and CDR2: SQVTM, ANQGSEA. This CDR3 is built from 12 residues. The junction had 5 bases not matched to a gene; V was cut back by 4 bases and J by 6 bases. As DNA, the CDR3 is TGCAGCGTTGGTGACAGGGTGGATGGCTACACCTTC. Its protein is CSVGDRVDGYTF.

The chain links TRBV9 to TRBJ2-3, with a possible D match to TRBD2 (6 bases). The CDR3 covers 13 residues. V was shortened by 0 bases and J by 10 bases, with 12 bases between the two germline ends. Germline CDR1 reads SGDLS; CDR2 reads YYNGEE. DNA for the CDR3: TGTGCCAGCAGCGTAGCTACCGGGGAGGCGCAGTATTTT. Translating gives CASSVATGEAQYF.

The chain recombines TRBV10-3 with TRBJ1-3, with 9 bases lining up with TRBD1. The CDR3 contains 16 residues. V lost 6 bases, J lost 4 bases, and 10 bases stayed unmatched. Germline lookup yields CDR1 ENHRY and CDR2 SYGVKD. CDR3 in DNA: TGTGCCATCAGCCGGACAGGGGACACCCGAGGAAACACCATATATTTT. Translation: CAISRTGDTRGNTIYF.

The rearrangement links TRBV7-9 to TRBJ2-3; 10 bases are a match to TRBD1. V shed 5 bases and J 4 bases; nucleotides not matched to a gene: 6. Germline assignment: CDR1 SEHNR and CDR2 FQNEAQ (reference sequence). This CDR3 is built from 15 residues. The CDR3 is CASSRRQGAADTQYF. The DNA for the CDR3 is TGTGCCAGCAGCCGTCGACAGGGGGCCGCAGATACGCAGTATTTT.

The chain combines TRBV3-1 (or the pseudogene TRBV3-2) with TRBJ2-2, with a tentative D call TRBD2 (5 bases). V lost 4 bases to trimming and J lost 4 bases, with 13 bases between them. From germline, CDR1 is LGHDT and CDR2 YNNKEL (reference sequence). CDR3 length: 15 amino acids. Written as DNA, the CDR3 is TGTGCCAGCAGCCGCCAGCCGGGGTTCACCGGGGAGCTGTTTTTT. Its protein is CASSRQPGFTGELFF.

This sequence joins TRBV19 and TRBJ1-2, with 7 bases identical to TRBD1. The V gene's germline CDR1 is LNHDA and CDR2 SQIVND (reference sequence). After removal of 3 bases from V and 4 bases from J, the junction contained 5 bases not matched to a gene. The CDR3 extends over 14 amino acids. CDR3 amino acids: CASSIRTGAYGYTF. In DNA form, the CDR3 reads TGTGCCAGTAGTATCAGGACAGGAGCCTATGGCTACACCTTC.

Of note for this clone: Other DNA sequences in the same sample also yield this CDR3. V gene TRBV19 combines with J gene TRBJ2-5; 10 nucleotides line up with TRBD2. Trimming at V came to 4 bases and at J to 5 bases, leaving 1 base not matched to a gene. The V gene's germline CDR1 is LNHDA and CDR2 SQIVND (reference sequence). The CDR3 spans 13 residues. The DNA of the CDR3 is TGTGCCAGTAGTAGTAGCGGGAGGGAGACCCAGTACTTC. Encoded protein: CASSSSGRETQYF.

There are a few counts of this clone. The rearrangement links TRBV9 to TRBJ1-2, with D tentatively TRBD1 (5 bases). Trimming took 4 bases from V and 5 from J, leaving 12 bases between them. Germline V gene data show CDR1 as SGDLS and CDR2 as YYNGEE. The CDR3 consists of 13 residues. The CDR3 DNA reads TGTGCCAGCAGCCCGCCTAGGGGTTATGGCTACACCTTC. Translated, it gives CASSPPRGYGYTF. The complete variable domain, with remaining parts taken from reference TRBV9 and TRBJ1-2, reads DSGVTQTPKHLITATGQRVTLRCSPRSGDLSVYWYQQSLDQGLQFLIQYYNGEERAKGNILERFSAQQFPDLHSELNLSSLELGDSALYFCASSPPRGYGYTFGSGTRLTVV.

The V and J genes are TRBV24-1 and TRBJ1-5; D might be TRBD1 (5 bases). CDR1 and CDR2 from the germline V gene are KGHDR and SFDVKD. Between the trimmed V and J ends, which lost 9 bases and 1 base, there was a span of 12 bases. The CDR3 sequence is 14 residues long. The CDR3 region is CATQARVSNQPQHF. The CDR3 DNA reads TGTGCCACCCAAGCCAGGGTGAGCAATCAGCCCCAGCATTTT.

This sequence joins TRBV2 and TRBJ2-7; D may be TRBD1 (6 bases). CDR3 size: 11 residues. Germline CDR1 and CDR2: SNHLY and FYNNEI. V was clipped by 6 bases and J by 6 bases, with 9 bases between them. This CDR3 reads CASRTGSEQYF. CDR3 sequence (DNA): TGTGCCAGCAGGACAGGATCCGAGCAGTACTTC.

This chain links TRBV9 with TRBJ2-1; 13 bases match TRBD2. This CDR3 is built from 15 residues. The junction had 5 bases not matched to a gene; V was cut back by 4 bases and J by 7 bases. Germline V CDR1 and CDR2: SGDLS, YYNGEE. CDR3 protein: CASSWTSGSKNEQFF. The CDR3 DNA sequence: TGTGCCAGCAGCTGGACTAGCGGGAGTAAAAATGAGCAGTTCTTC.

The CDR3 is CASSFYDTEAFF. The CDR3 DNA sequence: TGTGCCAGCAGTTTCTATGACACTGAAGCTTTCTTT. V and J are TRBV27 and TRBJ1-1; D not resolved. Deletions cut 3 bases from V and 3 bases from J, with 5 bases between. The germline V gene has CDR1 MNHEY and CDR2 SMNVEV (reference sequence). The length of the CDR3 is 12 residues.

The chain couples TRBV4-2 to TRBJ1-1, with D unresolved. Per the germline V gene, CDR1 is LGHNA and CDR2 is YNFKEQ. Between the trimmed V and J ends, which lost 0 bases and 3 bases, there was a span of 11 bases. The CDR3 runs 15 residues. This chain's CDR3 is CASSQDWSSYTEAFF. As DNA, the CDR3 is TGTGCCAGCAGCCAAGATTGGTCCAGTTACACTGAAGCTTTCTTT.

CDR3 in DNA: TGTGCCAGCAGTTTAAATGAGCCCTACGAGCAGTACTTC. The encoded protein is CASSLNEPYEQYF. V usage is TRBV28 and J usage is TRBJ2-7; D not resolved. This CDR3 comprises 13 residues. V lost 2 bases to trimming and J lost 2 bases, with 7 bases between them. The germline V gene encodes CDR1 MDHEN and CDR2 SYDVKM.

This sequence joins TRBV2 and TRBJ2-1, with 7 bases that match TRBD2. Germline V gene data show CDR1 as SNHLY and CDR2 as FYNNEI. This CDR3 contains 12 residues. The junction had 5 bases not matched to a gene; V was cut back by 6 bases and J by 9 bases. Here the CDR3 reads CASSRSSGEQFF. The CDR3 bases are TGTGCCAGCAGCCGTTCTAGCGGTGAGCAGTTCTTC.

The J gene is TRBJ2-1, the V gene TRBV18, with 9 bases aligning to TRBD2. In germline, CDR1 is KGHSH, CDR2 LQKENI. V shed 0 bases, J shed 0 bases, and the junction held 0 bases outside the gene matches. CDR3 length equals 16 residues. CDR3 in amino acids: CASSPPLAGSYNEQFF. The CDR3, as DNA: TGTGCCAGCTCACCACCACTAGCGGGCTCCTACAATGAGCAGTTCTTC.

This clone was observed once. The genes are TRBV6-2 or TRBV6-3 and TRBJ2-7; perhaps TRBD2 as D (5 bases). Germline lookup yields CDR1 MNHEY and CDR2 SVGEGT. The CDR3 has 14 residues. Trimming cost V 5 bases and J 0 bases, with 11 bases left between them. The CDR3 region is CASSRWESSYEQYF. The CDR3 DNA reads as TGTGCCAGCAGTAGATGGGAGAGCTCCTACGAGCAGTACTTC.

The chain combines TRBV3-1 (or the pseudogene TRBV3-2) with TRBJ2-7; D gene ambiguous. The CDR3 is 12 amino acids. The ends were cut back, 1 base at V and 4 bases at J, with 5 bases in the middle. Germline assignment: CDR1 LGHDT and CDR2 YNNKEL (reference sequence). The CDR3 bases are TGTGCCAGCAGCCAAGCGGTTTACGAGCAGTACTTC. Protein product: CASSQAVYEQYF.

The genes are TRBV24-1 and TRBJ1-1; 7 bases fit TRBD1. With 2 bases clipped from V and 2 bases from J, the junction kept 16 bases outside the gene matches. This CDR3 has 19 residues. CDR1 is KGHDR, CDR2 SFDVKD, per germline. CDR3 in DNA: TGTGCCACCAGTGATTACCTTGACAGGGCCGGGATGGAAAACACTGAAGCTTTCTTT. Encoded protein: CATSDYLDRAGMENTEAFF.

The J gene is TRBJ1-2, the V gene TRBV24-1; D remains unclear. The V and J ends lost 5 bases and 7 bases respectively, with 19 bases between them. This CDR3 contains 15 residues. The germline gives CDR1 KGHDR, CDR2 SFDVKD. The CDR3 here is CATSGGPGSITGYTF. The CDR3 nucleotides are TGTGCCACCAGTGGTGGCCCGGGGTCGATCACTGGCTACACCTTC.

The chain couples TRBV7-8 to TRBJ1-2; D is ambiguous. Germline values: CDR1 SGHVS, CDR2 FQNEAQ. V shed 3 bases and J shed 2 bases, with 7 bases lying between them. This CDR3 has 13 amino acids. The CDR3 DNA follows: TGTGCCAGCAGCTTGTCCCAAAACTATGGCTACACCTTC. It encodes CASSLSQNYGYTF.